This is a list of T cell receptor beta chains from one sample in a study of human T cells and chemical hapten exposure. TCRdb re-analysed the RACE reads in MiXCR, keeping a single row per CDR3 protein. The repertoire consists of 95,000 to 150,000 distinct CDR3 sequences, with approximately 10% occurring once and the leading ten covering 2% to 2.5%. This specimen was whole blood, taken in connection with sensitization to the hapten diphenylcyclopropenone (DPC). The receptors come from a woman in her 50s with alopecia areata. Some clones in this sample may be carry-over from other donors' samples. Both conserved end residues are part of each CDR3. D genes are given only for firm matches. Clone sizes are given selectively: once, few, many, or a class where the clone is expanded.

v_call	d_call	j_call	clone_size	cdr3_nt	cdr3_aa
TRBV11-2	.	TRBJ2-1	many	TGTGGAAGCGCGGCCTACAATGAGCAGTTCTTC	CGSAAYNEQFF
TRBV12-3/TRBV12-4	.	TRBJ1-6	.	TGTGCCAGCAGTATCGGACAGAATCGGGATTCACCCCTCCACTTT	CASSIGQNRDSPLHF
TRBV10-3	TRBD1	TRBJ1-5	few	TGTGCCATCAGTGGGACAGGGGCGCAGCCCCAGCATTTT	CAISGTGAQPQHF
TRBV4-3	.	TRBJ1-5	.	TGCGCCAGCAGCCAAGATTTCAGGGGTCCAAGCAATCAGCCCCAGCATTTT	CASSQDFRGPSNQPQHF
TRBV6-8	TRBD2	TRBJ2-1	few	TGTGCCACCCCCGAGGGGTCTAGCGGGGGGGCCGTCTACAATGAGCAGTTCTTC	CATPEGSSGGAVYNEQFF
TRBV4-1	TRBD1	TRBJ1-6	few	TGCGCCAGCAGCCAAGGGACAGGGGGAACAGGTCATTCACCCCTCCACTTT	CASSQGTGGTGHSPLHF
TRBV3-1	TRBD2	TRBJ2-5	many	TGTGCCAGCAGCCAAGCTACTAGCGGTTGGGAGACCCAGTACTTC	CASSQATSGWETQYF
TRBV27	.	TRBJ2-3	.	TGTGCCAGCAGTTTTCCAGGAGATACGCAGTATTTT	CASSFPGDTQYF
TRBV11-2	.	TRBJ2-3	.	TGTGCCAGCAGCTTTTCCCGGGCAGCCTCAACTTCTAGCACAGATACGCAGTATTTT	CASSFSRAASTSSTDTQYF
TRBV7-2	.	TRBJ2-3	.	TGTGCCAGCAGCTTAATGCTAGCGTCTGATACGCAGTATTTT	CASSLMLASDTQYF
TRBV5-6	.	TRBJ2-5	.	TGTGCCAGCAGCTCCAGGGGGGGGAAGACCCAGTACTTC	CASSSRGGKTQYF
TRBV4-1	.	TRBJ1-6	.	TGCGCCAGCAGCCACGTTCGCCAGGGGAATTCACCCCTCCACTTT	CASSHVRQGNSPLHF
TRBV12-3/TRBV12-4	.	TRBJ2-2	few	TGTGCCAGCAGGAGGACCGGGGAGCTGTTTTTT	CASRRTGELFF
TRBV4-2	TRBD2	TRBJ2-3	.	TGTGCCAGCAGCCAAGAAGGGACTACCACCCATACGCAGTATTTT	CASSQEGTTTHTQYF
TRBV5-4	.	TRBJ2-3	.	TGTGCCAGCAGCCGCGGGGCAGGAGCCCAGACAGATACGCAGTATTTT	CASSRGAGAQTDTQYF
TRBV28	.	TRBJ2-2	.	TGTGCCAGCAGTGGAAACACCGGGGAGCTGTTTTTT	CASSGNTGELFF
TRBV10-1	.	TRBJ2-3	few	TGCGCCAGCAGTGAATCGGCAGATACGCAGTATTTT	CASSESADTQYF
TRBV6-1	.	TRBJ1-5	.	TGTGCCAGCATCAGTTACAATGGGAATCAGCCCCAGCATTTT	CASISYNGNQPQHF
TRBV11-3	.	TRBJ1-1	few	TGTGCCAGCAGCTTGGAGCCGGGGGGGAACACTGAAGCTTTCTTT	CASSLEPGGNTEAFF
TRBV2	.	TRBJ2-1	many	TGTGCCACAGCCCGTATGTTCTTC	CATARMFF
TRBV2	.	TRBJ1-5	few	TGTGCCAGCAGGGGGGGGAACAATCAGCCCCAGCATTTT	CASRGGNNQPQHF
TRBV24-1	TRBD1	TRBJ2-5	.	TGTGCCACCAGTGATCGTAGGACAGGACAAGAGACCCAGTACTTC	CATSDRRTGQETQYF
TRBV5-1	.	TRBJ2-2	.	TGCGCCAGCAGCTTAGGAGGAGGGAACACCGGGGAGCTGTTTTTT	CASSLGGGNTGELFF
TRBV3-1	TRBD1	TRBJ1-1	few	TGTGCCAGCAGCAGGGACAGGCCAAACACTGAAGCTTTCTTT	CASSRDRPNTEAFF